This T cell receptor (beta chain) was obtained from a study of T-cell memory formation after mild COVID-19 (dated by TCRdb to the early 2020s). About the investigation overall: TCR sequence clusters from the two donors were largely donor specific. In a couple of donors, T-cell clones that expanded and contracted after mild COVID-19 were followed by sequencing TCRalpha and TCRbeta repertoires longitudinally. Two young, previously healthy adult volunteers, one female and one male, were included in the cohort.

The CDR3 numbers 14 residues from cysteine through phenylalanine. The CDR3 DNA has 42 bases and is translated from base 1. The V and J ends are trimmed by 1 base and 4 bases, leaving 10 bases between them. In the germline V gene, CDR1 corresponds to SGHAT and CDR2 to FQNNGV. Comment on this clonotype: Which antigen it targets is not known. The sample holds no much larger clone one base away, and base qualities are not on file.

PBMCs were isolated by Ficoll-Paque density gradient centrifugation. This sample was sequenced with an Illumina NovaSeq 6000. TCRalpha and TCRbeta cDNA libraries were constructed by 5'RACE with constant-segment primers, with sample barcodes and unique molecular identifiers being introduced. RNA was extracted from every sample with Trizol reagent. The libraries were amplified in two PCR steps, and the second step added a second sample barcode and Illumina TruSeq adapters. Sequencing of libraries was performed on an Illumina NovaSeq with 2 x 150 bp paired-end reads. The paper's processing steps were these. Demultiplexing of reads and collapsing into UMI-guided consensus sequences were performed with migec v1.2.7. Using mixcr v2.1.11, the UMI consensuses were aligned to TRA and TRB V and J templates and assembled into clonotypes. A clonotype was counted as expanded or contracted only if both edgeR and NoisET called the change significant, with noise models trained on biological replicates. For edgeR calls, the cutoffs were a false discovery rate-adjusted p below 0.01 and a log2 fold-change threshold of 1. PCA with hierarchical clustering of max-normalized trajectories of the 1000 most abundant clonotypes was used as exploratory dynamics analysis. The CD4 or CD8 phenotype of responding clones was assigned using the separately sequenced CD4+ and CD8+ repertoires. The raw public data were reprocessed by TCRdb itself: fastp quality trimming at Q25, MiXCR clonotype calling, in-frame beta chains only. Each record represents a unique CDR3 protein, reported with the most common genes and DNA among its rows. The V and J calls and clone size come from TCRdb's table, not from the authors' own analysis. For this sample there are 550,000 to 700,000 distinct CDR3 sequences; roughly 17% appear just once. Roughly 8% of the sample is in the top ten clones.

Points the paper makes about the study in general: SARS-CoV-2 specificity of the second-wave clones peaking on day 37 was not confirmed. Some responding clones were detected in pre-infection memory, which suggested that pre-existing cross-reactive memory T cells had joined the SARS-CoV-2 response. Contracting CD4+ clones turned up mainly in the CM and EM memory subsets, whereas EMRA was where CD8+ clones were enriched. Clones contracting from day 15 to 85 had balanced CD4/CD8 phenotypes, while a second wave expanding from day 15 to 37 was biased towards CD4+. The study covered only a couple of mild cases, and larger cohorts including severe cases with pre-infection samples were considered necessary.

The clonotype was recovered from an adult woman who had mild COVID-19 (a few samples of this study predate the infection). The sample titles of this study are shuffled in the database, so cell type and time point are left out; the donor was told from shared clones. Sequencing was performed on PBMCs or a T cell subset sorted from them (not recorded which). The chain is made from TRBV11-2 and TRBJ1-1; TRBD1 could be the D gene, as 5 bases match. The nucleotide sequence reads TGTGCCAGCAGCTTAGCAGGGTATGGCACTGAAGCTTTCTTT. It is translated as CASSLAGYGTEAFF. Reference TRBV11-2 and TRBJ1-1 proteins supply the regions before and after the CDR3; the full variable domain is: EAGVAQSPRYKIIEKRQSVAFWCNPISGHATLYWYQQILGQGPKLLIQFQNNGVVDDSQLPKDRFSAERLKGVDSTLKIQPAKLEDSAVYLCASSLAGYGTEAFFGQGTRLTVV.